This is a list of T cell receptor beta chains from one sample in a study of T cells in Graves' hyperthyroidism and ophthalmopathy. One entry per CDR3 protein, called by TCRdb with MiXCR from the multiplex PCR reads. Among 700,000 to 950,000 distinct CDR3 sequences listed, roughly 32% were seen once. Sequencing was carried out using blood. The receptors shown here come from a woman in her 40s with Graves' hyperthyroidism. CDR3s include the opening cysteine and the closing phenylalanine or tryptophan. The order of the fields is D gene, V gene, CDR3 protein. A D gene is named only where the DNA matches it firmly.

-	TRBV5-1	CASSLVGSPNTGELFF
TRBD1	TRBV12-3/TRBV12-4	CASSWRTGGNTIYF
-	TRBV7-2	CASSLDLGLPNQPQHF
TRBD2	TRBV2	CASSPRGGQYF
TRBD2	TRBV9	CASSVYTSGNEQFF
TRBD2	TRBV12-3/TRBV12-4	CASSLLAATQETQYF
TRBD2	TRBV4-1	CASSQDRLAGGETQYF
-	TRBV11-2	CGSSSPLVGRYGYTF
-	TRBV19	CASRDRRNEKLFF
-	TRBV5-1	CASSSPVGGHKRVNTEAFF
-	TRBV29-1	CSVYEGMRNGYTF
-	TRBV7-9	CASSQEILGNQPQHF
-	TRBV20-1	CSARMFGSSGNTIYF
-	TRBV20-1	CSARVDSGTDTQYF
-	TRBV7-9	CASSQEFGSLSYEQYF
-	TRBV4-3	CASSRKSGDSGANVLTF
-	TRBV2	CASSPPSEIETQYF
-	TRBV28	CASSSARAGETQYF
TRBD1	TRBV5-1	CASSSDRLYGYTF
-	TRBV6-2/TRBV6-3	CASRIRDRPNTGELFF
-	TRBV6-4	CASSDGPNRGYTF
-	TRBV20-1	CSAPVGGNANTEAFF
-	TRBV4-3	CASTRDLGGQETQYF
-	TRBV7-9	CASGLGGPNQPQHF
TRBD1	TRBV6-5	CASSSGQGNGEKLFF
-	TRBV5-8	CASSSGLASNQPQHF
TRBD2	TRBV7-2	CASSPRSGGPKETQYF
-	TRBV25-1	CASGGGRKTGELFF
TRBD1	TRBV20-1	CSARTTGGSGYTF
-	TRBV20-1	CSAINDPGNTEAFF
-	TRBV6-5	CATELMGSEAFF
-	TRBV6-5	CASRSGLDQPQHF
-	TRBV5-1	CASSFKGDYEQYF
-	TRBV7-2	CASSLAQDMNTEAFF
-	TRBV7-2	CASSLAAGLYEQYF
-	TRBV19	CASSRDMGYNSPLHF
-	TRBV7-3	CASSLQASHYNEQFF